One T cell receptor (beta chain) is described in this entry. Its matching antigen is unknown. 5'RACE template switching built TCR beta cDNA with unique molecular identifiers. TCRdb processed the 5' RACE reads again and assigns one entry to each CDR3 protein, with no DNA. There are 130,000 to 150,000 distinct CDR3 sequences in the sample, with roughly 12% held by the top ten. These data originate in a study of T cells expressing NK-cell markers. For the study at large: Underlying the TCR beta repertoires were sorted CD3+CD56+NKG2C+, CD3+CD56+NKG2C- and CD3+CD56-NKG2C+ T cells. Study outcomes and limitations: The leading position in the CD3+CD56-NKG2C+ fraction of several donors also went to these clonotypes. CD8+ T cells in roughly six donors included dominant NKG2C+ clonotypes at roughly 1.0-7.5%.

The CDR3 sequence is 12 residues long. Per germline, CDR1 SQVTM and CDR2 ANQGSEA. Material: blood T cells: a sorted CD56 or NKG2C T cell subset, CD4+ or CD8+ T cells, or bulk PBMC T cells (not recorded which). This sequence originates from a man younger than 35 in good health. The rearrangement uses TRBV29-1 and TRBJ2-1. The CDR3 here is CSVEGAYGEQFF.